This T cell receptor beta chain derives from a study of T cells in Graves' hyperthyroidism and ophthalmopathy. The CDR3 has 13 amino acids. Per the germline V gene, CDR1 is SEHNR and CDR2 is FQNEAQ (reference sequence). V was pared by 5 bases and J by 2 bases, with 9 bases between. The TCR beta CDR3 regions underwent amplification using RNA transcripts as the source. The HTBI primer set drove a first-round RT-PCR of the TCR CDR3. TCRdb itself ran the multiplex PCR reads through MiXCR, one entry per CDR3 protein. The sample lists 200,000 to 250,000 distinct CDR3 sequences, roughly 18% occurring once. This clonotype was counted ten times or more.

The V and J genes are TRBV7-9 and TRBJ2-5, with D unclear. The receptor's source is a man in his fifties with Graves' hyperthyroidism. Sequenced material: blood. The CDR3 bases are TGTGCCAGCAGCGGGCGAGATCAAGAGACCCAGTACTTC. This encodes CASSGRDQETQYF.